This T cell receptor beta chain was identified during a study of blood T cells in healthy people across ages. Whole-study findings and limits: The fall in TCR beta diversity per million T cells was roughly linear with age.

A second about 7 to 12 cycle PCR used barcoded and J-beta primers. The template-switch adaptor was a 5' adaptor with 12 random nucleotides. It tagged each cDNA molecule. TCRdb itself ran the 5' RACE reads through MiXCR, one entry per CDR3 protein. Found here are 1.8 million or so distinct CDR3 sequences, roughly 43% of them singletons; the top ten hold roughly 23%. A word on this clonotype: What it recognizes is unknown.

The germline gives CDR1 SGHRS, CDR2 YFSETQ. V lost 0 bases to trimming and J lost 6 bases; unmatched junction nucleotides: 8. The CDR3 length is 17 residues. What was sequenced was blood. The chain links TRBV5-1 to TRBJ2-1, with TRBD1 identical over 11 bases. This receptor was obtained from a human donor in good health. The CDR3: CASSLAGTGGGGNEQFF. The CDR3 DNA is TGCGCCAGCAGCTTGGCCGGGACAGGGGGTGGAGGCAATGAGCAGTTCTTC. Supplemented by reference TRBV5-1 and TRBJ2-1, the full variable domain reads KAGVTQTPRYLIKTRGQQVTLSCSPISGHRSVSWYQQTPGQGLQFLFEYFSETQRNKGNFPGRFSGRQFSNSRSEMNVSTLELGDSALYLCASSLAGTGGGGNEQFFGPGTRLTVL.